This TCR beta chain was captured in a study of neurological immune-mediated disorders (dated 2019 in TCRdb). General notes on the study: Among the approximately 34 multiple sclerosis patients, relapsing-remitting MS accounted for around 30 and secondary progressive MS accounted for 3. Using UMI-based sequencing, the study compared peripheral blood TCR-beta repertoires from patients with HTLV-I-associated myelopathy (HAM/TSP), patients with multiple sclerosis, and healthy controls. The approximately 100 TCR-beta libraries included longitudinal samples, technical triplicates and paired sorted CD4+ and CD8+ T-cell subsets alongside PBMC samples. Of the roughly 68 subjects in the cohort, some 15 were HAM/TSP patients, approximately 35 were multiple sclerosis patients, and approximately 20 were healthy controls.

For unsorted PBMC libraries, 2 million PBMCs were used after storage in RNAlater at -80 degrees C until RNA extraction. Multiple sclerosis patients were enrolled in a US clinical protocol under which disease progression was evaluated by magnetic resonance imaging. PBMCs were separated from peripheral blood using Ficoll-Hypaque density gradient centrifugation and then cryopreserved in liquid nitrogen. There are 11 amino acids in the CDR3, from cysteine to phenylalanine inclusive. The read is trimmed to its CDR3 DNA, 33 bases read in frame from base 1. The germline ends are 9 bases apart after V is trimmed by 7 bases and J by 6 bases. Overall study outcomes, separate from this receptor: Repertoires from 18 of 34 MS patients were grouped by phylogenetic analysis into a cluster of related CDR3 sequences, suggesting a possible repertoire-level signature. The highest TCR clonal expansion was observed in HAM/TSP patients, whereas the lowest was observed in MS patients, even when compared with healthy controls. Across subjects, expanded clones never shared an identical CDR3 amino acid sequence, which suggests that the TCR-beta repertoires in every group were private. No clinical or MRI features were associated with the MS cluster, and the authors said that larger cohorts are needed.

This clonotype has ten or more counts. Its cognate antigen has yet to be identified. No per-base quality is available; no much larger clone lies one base away. cDNA was synthesized by template-switch 5'RACE using a primer with a 10-nucleotide random unique molecular identifier that tagged each TCR transcript. Each sequencing run produced over 190 million TCR-beta sequences covering 15-18 subjects. Total RNA was extracted with the RNeasy kit. Using the KAPA Real-time Library Amplification kit, TCR-beta VDJ regions were amplified with primers for the TCR constant region and the 5'RACE anchor. Sample indexes and Illumina adaptors were added in a first PCR, after which library yield was increased in a second PCR. After Ampure bead purification, the roughly 650 bp TCR product was size-selected on a 2% E-gel SizeSelection system. Before pooling, library quality was assessed on a Bioanalyzer, concentration was determined with Qubit, and library quantification was performed with the Kapa Library Quantification kit. Paired-end 2 x 150 bp sequencing of the libraries was performed on an Illumina HiSeq 2500. To increase sequence diversity, about 25-31% phiX was spiked into each library pool. Concerning the study's data processing: The UMI-based MiGEC pipeline processed quality-filtered reads and removed over 80% of raw TCR sequences during error correction. VDJ genes were aligned to IMGT germline references, and clonotypes were defined by unique CDR3 amino acid sequence plus V-J genes. Clonal expansion, Shannon diversity, and CDR3 relatedness (CalcPairwiseDistances, ClusterSamples) were evaluated with VDJtools, and phylogenetic trees were built with CLCbio workbench. Using coefficient-of-variation modelling across technical triplicates, the study counted a clone as expanded if it had at least 8 unique UMIs. The public reads were reanalyzed by TCRdb: fastp trimming at Q25, MiXCR alignment, in-frame beta chains only. One record per CDR3 amino acid sequence lists the most common genes and DNA. TCRdb, not the original authors, processed these V and J calls. For this sample the table gives about 120,000 distinct CDR3 sequences, of which 3.2% were detected only once. The ten largest make up around 1.4% of the sample.

Recombination joined TRBV12-3 or TRBV12-4 with TRBJ1-2; the D gene cannot be resolved reliably. This clonotype was obtained from a woman in her twenties or thirties with multiple sclerosis. The sample taken for sequencing was PBMCs. CDR3 loop: CASTLRDGYTF. The DNA sequence is TGTGCCAGCACTCTGCGGGATGGCTACACCTTC.